The 18 T cell receptor beta chains reported below all come from one sample, sequenced in a study of T cells after yellow fever vaccination. TCRdb independently ran MiXCR on the 5' RACE reads; one entry per CDR3 protein. The sample records hundreds of thousands of distinct CDR3 sequences, 12% being singletons. The sample in question was PBMCs, obtained on the day of the yellow fever booster vaccination. The origin of the receptors is a young man who received the YFV17D yellow fever vaccine.

The chain employs TRBV19 and TRBJ1-5; 7 bases line up with TRBD1. V was clipped by 4 bases and J by 3 bases; unmatched bases: 6. The CDR3 spans 15 residues. Germline assignment: CDR1 LNHDA and CDR2 SQIVND (reference sequence). CDR3 region: CASSTSGGFNQPQHF. CDR3 sequence (DNA): TGTGCCAGTAGTACCTCAGGGGGGTTCAATCAGCCCCAGCATTTT.

This chain uses TRBV20-1 with TRBJ1-5; possibly TRBD1 for D (6 bases). Germline loops: CDR1 DFQATT, CDR2 SNEGSKA (reference sequence). V was cut by 3 bases and J by 2 bases, with 11 bases left in between. CDR3 length: 14 amino acids. CDR3 coding DNA: TGCAGTGCTAGTATGGGGGGCGGCAATCAGCCCCAGCATTTT. Its translation: CSASMGGGNQPQHF.

Comment on this clonotype: Mismatch with germline at one junction end may stem from a read error. This chain joins TRBV6-5 and TRBJ2-7; possibly TRBD2 for D (6 bases). This CDR3 is 14 amino acids long. Germline V gene lookup returns CDR1 MNHEY and CDR2 SVGAGI. CDR3 residues: CASGYTSSGYEQYF. The CDR3 DNA reads as TGTGCCAGCGGTTACACTAGTAGCGGTTACGAGCAGTACTTC.

This clonotype has more than one count but fewer than ten. The CDR3 sequence: CSATRTYRESRETQYF. The CDR3 DNA sequence: TGCAGTGCTACCCGAACGTATAGGGAGTCAAGGGAGACCCAGTACTTC. The chain employs TRBV20-1 and TRBJ2-5; D is perhaps TRBD2 (5 bases). CDR3 length equals 16 residues. Germline CDR1 and CDR2: DFQATT and SNEGSKA (reference sequence). V lost 4 bases and J lost 5, with 23 bases in between.

This clonotype was seen a few times. This sequence joins TRBV11-2 and TRBJ1-2, with no clear D. Between the trimmed V and J ends, which lost 3 bases and 0 bases, there was a span of 11 bases. Per germline, CDR1 SGHAT and CDR2 FQNNGV. The CDR3 is made up of 15 amino acids. In nucleotides, the CDR3 is TGTGCCAGCAGCTTGCACTGGACGTCTAACTATGGCTACACCTTC. It yields the protein CASSLHWTSNYGYTF.

This clonotype was detected a few times. The rearrangement uses TRBV20-1 and TRBJ2-7, with D maybe TRBD2 (5 bases). The CDR3 length is 15 residues. Germline values: CDR1 DFQATT, CDR2 SNEGSKA (reference sequence). Trimming cost V 3 bases and J 9 bases, with 24 bases left between them. The CDR3 reads CSASWMAREGSRQYF. The CDR3 bases are TGCAGTGCTAGTTGGATGGCAAGAGAGGGCAGCCGGCAGTACTTC.

This clonotype was found a few times. This chain uses TRBV6-5 with TRBJ2-1; D unclear. This CDR3 contains 16 residues. With 0 bases removed from V and 3 bases from J, the gap between germline ends came to 12 bases. Looked up from germline, CDR1 is MNHEY and CDR2 is SVGAGI. The CDR3 protein is CASSYSVQTVYNEQFF. The CDR3 bases are TGTGCCAGCAGTTACTCGGTGCAGACTGTCTACAATGAGCAGTTCTTC.

A few counts support this clonotype. The genes are TRBV5-5 and TRBJ1-1; unclear D gene. Trimming stripped 7 bases from V and 1 base from J, with 8 bases between. CDR1 and CDR2 from the germline V gene are SGHKS and YYEKEE (reference sequence). This CDR3 is 12 amino acids long. The CDR3 coding sequence is TGTGCCAGCGCCCCCGGGAACACTGAAGCTTTCTTT. Translated: CASAPGNTEAFF.

The chain couples TRBV6-2 or TRBV6-3 to TRBJ2-7; 10 bases map to TRBD2. The CDR3 length is 15 residues. The ends lost 4 bases at V and 3 bases at J; junction bases unmatched: 6. Germline CDR1 MNHEY, CDR2 SVGEGT. CDR3 nucleotides: TGTGCCAGCAGTTCCTCTAGCGGGAGATTCTACGAGCAGTACTTC. Amino acids: CASSSSSGRFYEQYF.

The table lists this clonotype with a count of one. The chain is built from TRBV24-1 and TRBJ2-1; perhaps TRBD2 as D (5 bases). The length of the CDR3 is 17 residues. The germline V gene encodes CDR1 KGHDR and CDR2 SFDVKD. The V and J ends lost 1 base and 7 bases respectively, with 19 bases between them. The CDR3 here is CATSDLKVEGKRNEQFF. The CDR3 region has the DNA TGTGCCACCAGTGATTTAAAGGTAGAGGGAAAGCGGAATGAGCAGTTCTTC.

The chain employs TRBV20-1 and TRBJ2-3, with 8 bases matching TRBD1. The CDR3 length is 14 residues. CDR1 is DFQATT, CDR2 SNEGSKA, per germline (reference sequence). The V segment lost 5 bases and the J segment 2 bases; nucleotides outside the gene matches: 6. The CDR3 nucleotides are TGCAGTGCTCAAACAGGGGGTAACACAGATACGCAGTATTTT. It yields the protein CSAQTGGNTDTQYF.

This clonotype was seen a few times. V gene TRBV2 combines with J gene TRBJ2-5; D gene unclear. This CDR3 is 11 amino acids long. Trimming took 7 bases from V and 11 from J, leaving 14 bases between them. CDR1 and CDR2 (germline): SNHLY, FYNNEI. The CDR3 loop reads CASTLGPSQYF. The CDR3, as DNA: TGTGCCAGCACTTTGGGCCCGTCTCAGTACTTC.

The rearrangement uses TRBV19 and TRBJ2-5; TRBD2 matches 8 bases. V lost 0 bases, J lost 4 bases, and 10 bases stayed unmatched. Germline-derived CDR1 and CDR2 are LNHDA and SQIVND (reference sequence). The CDR3 is 17 amino acids. The CDR3 loop reads CASSIEALAGGLETQYF. The CDR3 nucleotides are TGTGCCAGTAGTATAGAGGCTTTGGCGGGAGGTCTAGAGACCCAGTACTTC.

CDR3 sequence (DNA): TGTGCCAGCAGCGCAACTAGCGGAGTCTACGAGCAGTACTTC. It codes for CASSATSGVYEQYF. The rearrangement uses TRBV5-4 and TRBJ2-7; 8 bases are shared with TRBD2. J lost 3 bases, V lost 4 bases, and 6 bases had no gene match. Germline V lookup: CDR1 SGHNT, CDR2 YYREEE (reference sequence). CDR3 length equals 14 residues.

This clonotype was detected only a few times. The chain joins TRBV6-5 to TRBJ2-1, with 8 positions matching TRBD2. The ends lost 0 bases at V and 8 bases at J; junction bases unmatched: 6. The CDR3 is 15 amino acids. The germline V gene has CDR1 MNHEY and CDR2 SVGAGI. The CDR3 spells CASSYSREAPYEQFF. Here the CDR3 DNA reads TGTGCCAGCAGTTACTCGCGGGAGGCCCCCTATGAGCAGTTCTTC.

This clonotype was counted a few times. This chain links TRBV7-2 with TRBJ1-5; D is unresolved. Germline V gene sequence: CDR1 SGHTA, CDR2 FQGNSA. This CDR3 is 13 amino acids long. V was clipped by 6 bases and J by 0 bases, with 6 bases between them. The CDR3 DNA reads TGTGCCAGCAGTTCTTATAGCAATCAGCCCCAGCATTTT. Translated, it gives CASSSYSNQPQHF.

V and J are TRBV7-2 and TRBJ1-5; D unresolved. Between the trimmed V and J ends, which lost 2 bases and 0 bases, there was a span of 8 bases. Germline assignment: CDR1 SGHTA and CDR2 FQGNSA. The length of the CDR3 is 15 residues. DNA for the CDR3: TGTGCCAGCAGCTTAAGGAGGGATAGCAATCAGCCCCAGCATTTT. Its protein is CASSLRRDSNQPQHF.

In this sample, this clonotype turned up many times. V gene TRBV24-1 combines with J gene TRBJ2-1; D is unresolved. The V and J ends lost 4 bases and 10 bases respectively, with 10 bases between them. Per germline, CDR1 KGHDR and CDR2 SFDVKD. CDR3 length equals 12 residues. The DNA for the CDR3 is TGTGCCACCAGTGAGTCTGTCGGGGAGCAGTTCTTC. This codes for CATSESVGEQFF.